Described below is a single TCR beta chain sequence and its context. Its antigen is unknown. Germline CDR1 is LNHDA and CDR2 is SQIVND (reference sequence). This CDR3 comprises 20 residues. V lost 9 bases and J lost 16, with 43 bases in between. The sample comes from a study of T cell responses to AZD1222 COVID-19 vaccine. Timing groups of about 4 and about 12 weeks for second doses were pooled. Study-wide results and caveats: Seropositive AZD1222 recipients at baseline numbered only five to seven. Spike-spanning, vaccine-associated CD4 TCRs were dominant at 160-218 and 743-854. There were mostly white British donors and more females than males, and clonal diversity was possibly underestimated.

TCRdb's copy holds only in-frame clones and misses some; the assay was immunoSEQ multiplex PCR. The table records 250,000 to 300,000 clones, about 94% of them present only once. The origin of this receptor is an adult who received the AZD1222 COVID-19 vaccine. The starting material was peripheral blood, obtained 28 days after the second AZD1222 dose. The chain combines TRBV19 with TRBJ1-6; D is undetermined. The CDR3 spells CASSFPLPVYGLRRGLSLHF. CDR3 DNA: TGTGCCAGCAGCTTTCCCCTCCCTGTCTACGGTCTCCGTCGAGGTCTTTCTCTCCACTTT.